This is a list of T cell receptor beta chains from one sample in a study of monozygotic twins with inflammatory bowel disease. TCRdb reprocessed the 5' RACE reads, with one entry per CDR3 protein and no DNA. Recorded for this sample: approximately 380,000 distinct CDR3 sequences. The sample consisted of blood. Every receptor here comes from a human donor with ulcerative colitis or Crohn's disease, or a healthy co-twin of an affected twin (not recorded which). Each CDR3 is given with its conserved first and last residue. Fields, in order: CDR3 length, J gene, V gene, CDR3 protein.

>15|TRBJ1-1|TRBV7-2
CASSESGGAYTEAFF
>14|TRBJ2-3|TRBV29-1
CSVAVLAGGETQYF
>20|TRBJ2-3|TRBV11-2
CASSFSGLAGAALFTDTQYF
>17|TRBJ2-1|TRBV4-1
CASSHPTSRGEDNEQFF
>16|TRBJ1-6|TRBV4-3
CASSQSPGQGWSPLHF
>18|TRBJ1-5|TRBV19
CASREQNIIFLSNQPQHF
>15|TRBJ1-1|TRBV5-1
CASNPNRAKHTEAFF
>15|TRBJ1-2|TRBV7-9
CASSLAPPGLYGYTF
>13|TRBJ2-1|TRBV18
CASSPLTANEQFF
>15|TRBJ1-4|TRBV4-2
CASSQEGYANEKLFF
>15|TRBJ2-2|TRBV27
CASSPRGGGAGELFF
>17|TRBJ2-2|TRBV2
CASQSNRARGDTGELFF
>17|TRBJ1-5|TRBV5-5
CASSLGTPYYSNQPQHF
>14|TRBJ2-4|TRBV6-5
CASRYLGHGNIQYF
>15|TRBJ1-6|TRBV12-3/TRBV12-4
CASSPRTGLNSPLHF
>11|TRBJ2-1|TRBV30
CAWSVLYEQFF
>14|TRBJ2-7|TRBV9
CASSVGGPTYEQYF
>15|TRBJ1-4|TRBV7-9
CASSLGALDDEKLFF
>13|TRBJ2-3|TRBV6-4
CASSETSRDTQYF
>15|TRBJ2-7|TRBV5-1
CASSRGTPGLHEQYF
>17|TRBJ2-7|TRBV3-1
CASSQVKEGYSRNEQYF
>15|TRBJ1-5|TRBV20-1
CSASTGSYSNQPQHF
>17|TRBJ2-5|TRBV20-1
CSARDHRDRHFKETQYF
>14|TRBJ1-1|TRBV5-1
CASSLNQGNTEAFF
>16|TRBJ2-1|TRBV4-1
CASSQFGSSSYNEQFF
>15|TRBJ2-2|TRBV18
CASTRHRVWTGELFF
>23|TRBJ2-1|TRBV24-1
CATSAFGGRVTSGGSSSYNEQFF
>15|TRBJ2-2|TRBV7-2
CASSLGPKRGGELFF
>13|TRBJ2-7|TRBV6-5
CASSFLQEDEQYF
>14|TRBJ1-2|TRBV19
CASSSTGWHYGYTF
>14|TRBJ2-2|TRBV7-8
CASSLRTGPGELFF
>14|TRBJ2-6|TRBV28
CASSWRGGANVLTF
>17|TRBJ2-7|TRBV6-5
CASSYSTRTRNSYEQYF
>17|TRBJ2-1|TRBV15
CATSRDHGSAEYNEQFF
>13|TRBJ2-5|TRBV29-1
CSVERGRVETQYF
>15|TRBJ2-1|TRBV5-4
CASSQPGTSSHEQFF
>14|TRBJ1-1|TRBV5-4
CASSSGGRGTEAFF
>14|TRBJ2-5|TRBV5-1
CASSFIDLRETQYF
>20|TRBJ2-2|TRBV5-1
CASDSTWGSSGVRNTGELFF
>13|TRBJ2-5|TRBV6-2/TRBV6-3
CASREGRQETQYF
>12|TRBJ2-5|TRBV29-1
CSVLSGSETQYF
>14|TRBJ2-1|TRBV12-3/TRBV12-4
CASSLSGLYNEQFF
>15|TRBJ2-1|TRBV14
CASSQVTGIEDEQFF
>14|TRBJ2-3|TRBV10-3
CATKGQDNTDTQYF
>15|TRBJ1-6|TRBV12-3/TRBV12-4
CASSIGTSGNSPLHF
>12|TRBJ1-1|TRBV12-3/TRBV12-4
CAIGGQLAEAFF
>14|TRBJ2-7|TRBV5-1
CASSLEPGPLEQYF
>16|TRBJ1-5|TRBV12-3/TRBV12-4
CASSPRDLYSNQPQHF
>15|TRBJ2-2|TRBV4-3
CASSQEAGWTGELFF
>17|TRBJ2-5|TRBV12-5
CASGSPWTSGGVETQYF
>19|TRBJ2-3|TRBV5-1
CASSRQGLAGRRFTDTQYF
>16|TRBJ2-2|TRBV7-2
CASSVLAGEPAGELFF
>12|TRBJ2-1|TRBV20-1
CSARGDYNEQFF
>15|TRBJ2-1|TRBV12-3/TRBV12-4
CASSLTPGGAGEQFF
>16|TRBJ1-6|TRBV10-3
CAISDFGGVYNSPLHF